This T cell receptor beta chain was observed in a study of blood T cells in healthy people across ages. Findings and limits, study-wide: Lack of knowledge of donor CMV status possibly confounded expanded clonotype changes. More naive CD4+ cells and higher diversity marked long-lived donors relative to aged donors.

A second PCR of about 6 to 12 cycles used a sample-barcoded 5' primer and a J-beta primer mix. Individual samples furnished no less than 2.5 million CDR3-containing paired-end reads apiece. MiXCR was run by TCRdb on the 5' RACE reads, yielding one entry per CDR3 protein. The sample has 780,000 or so distinct CDR3 sequences; just under 25% are singletons. CDR3 length: 15 amino acids. The germline CDR1 and CDR2 sequences are SGHAT and FQNNGV. V dropped 6 bases and J dropped 5; count of bases not matched to a gene: 9. On this clonotype: Its antigen is currently unknown.

The same data also went into a second study, on T cells of mothers and their children. That work states: Per mother, over 9.5 million TCR beta CDR3 reads were obtained; per child, approximately 3 million.

This sequence was found in a boy aged 10-17 years in good health. This chain uses TRBV11-2 with TRBJ1-1; 10 bases map to TRBD1. Source material: blood. CDR3 sequence: CASRPPGQGRTEAFF. CDR3 DNA: TGTGCCAGCAGACCCCCGGGACAGGGGCGTACTGAAGCTTTCTTT.